This TCR beta chain originates from a study of cytomegalovirus exposure and HLA in healthy donors. Looking at the study overall: In an earlier analysis, 90 million to 120 million unique TCR beta sequences were found from some 200 million T cells. Across around 400 genotyped donors, roughly 85% landed in the Caucasian-associated ancestry cluster.

This clone was seen a few times. The antigen is unknown. In the PCR, 60 Vbeta and 13 Jbeta primers were used. The table came from immunoSEQ multiplex PCR; TCRdb's copy has only in-frame clones and leaves some out. The sample lists over 100,000 clones, about 60% occurring once. CDR3 size: 13 residues. The V and J ends lost 6 bases and 6 bases respectively, with 12 bases between them. The V gene's germline CDR1 is KGHSH and CDR2 LQKENI. General observations from the study: Specific recognition of CMV antigens was confirmed in vitro for a few chains (all CMV-associated). TCR sequences were mostly rare, though some public TCRs occurred in many donors.

This clonotype originated in a woman aged 25 to 39 in good health and CMV-seronegative. The rearrangement links TRBV18 to TRBJ2-1, with D perhaps TRBD2 (6 bases). The sequenced material came from PBMCs. The CDR3 protein is CASSAGGSNEQFF. CDR3 nucleotide sequence: TGTGCCAGCTCCGCCGGGGGTAGCAATGAGCAGTTCTTC.